Each of the 20 T cell receptor beta chains below was sequenced from the same sample in a study of blood T cell repertoires in COVID-19. Profiling relied on immunoSEQ multiplex PCR, and the TCRdb table lists in-frame clones only, not all of them. The sample holds under 300,000 clones, roughly 80% seen once. Material for sequencing was peripheral blood. The receptors were gathered from a woman in her forties with active or convalescent COVID-19.

The V and J genes are TRBV5-1 and TRBJ2-5; 8 bases line up with TRBD2. The junction had 9 bases not matched to a gene; V was cut back by 5 bases and J by 3 bases. The CDR3 extends over 15 amino acids. CDR1 SGHRS and CDR2 YFSETQ come from the germline V gene. The CDR3 sequence is CASSLGGAIEETQYF. The CDR3 coding sequence is TGCGCCAGCAGTCTCGGGGGGGCCATCGAAGAGACCCAGTACTTC.

The V gene is TRBV19, the J gene TRBJ1-5, with a tentative D call TRBD1 (5 bases). Germline CDR1 reads LNHDA; CDR2 reads SQIVND (reference sequence). CDR3 length: 14 residues. Trimming removed 1 base from V and 6 bases from J, with 10 bases in between. For the CDR3, the DNA is TGTGCCAGTAGTATAGTAGGGGTCATTCAGCCCCAGCATTTT. It codes for CASSIVGVIQPQHF.

The genes are TRBV6-6 and TRBJ2-1; 8 bases map to TRBD2. CDR1 and CDR2 from the germline V gene are MNHNY and SVGAGI (reference sequence). The CDR3 runs to 16 residues. Losses at the gene ends were 2 bases for V and 8 bases for J; bases not matched to a gene: 11. The CDR3 DNA sequence: TGTGCCAGCAGTTACGCGGCTGGACTAGCTGTGGATGAGCAGTTCTTC. The encoded protein is CASSYAAGLAVDEQFF.

This clone was seen a handful of times. The gene calls are TRBV14 and TRBJ2-5, with a possible D match to TRBD1 (6 bases). The V end was cut by 4 bases, the J end by 9 bases, with 15 bases between. This CDR3 comprises 13 residues. Germline V gene data show CDR1 as SGHDN and CDR2 as FVKESK. The CDR3 here is CASSRTDRLPQYF. CDR3 bases: TGTGCCAGCAGCCGGACAGACCGACTCCCCCAGTACTTC.

The chain employs TRBV14 and TRBJ2-1; 7 bases line up with TRBD2. The germline CDR1 and CDR2 sequences are SGHDN and FVKESK. V gave up 4 bases and J gave up 7 bases; unmatched junction bases: 10. The CDR3 length is 15 residues. The CDR3 region is CASSPLGRGLNEQFF. Here the CDR3 DNA reads TGTGCCAGCAGCCCTCTGGGGAGGGGCTTAAATGAGCAGTTCTTC.

The chain recombines TRBV11-2 with TRBJ2-3, with 12 nucleotides matching TRBD2. The V gene's germline CDR1 is SGHAT and CDR2 FQNNGV. The CDR3 is 16 residues long. V shed 6 bases, J shed 1 base, and the junction held 5 bases outside the gene matches. CDR3 in DNA: TGTGCCAGCAGTCTAGCGGGGGGGCGAGGCACAGATACGCAGTATTTT. This translates into CASSLAGGRGTDTQYF.

The chain combines TRBV9 with TRBJ2-3; perhaps TRBD2 as D (5 bases). The ends were cut back, 4 bases at V and 1 base at J, with 10 bases in the middle. Germline CDR1 reads SGDLS; CDR2 reads YYNGEE. This CDR3 spans 14 amino acids. The CDR3 spells CASSRGLGTDTQYF. The CDR3 nucleotides read TGTGCCAGCAGCCGCGGGTTAGGCACAGATACGCAGTATTTT.

The chain is built from TRBV4-1 and TRBJ2-7; D perhaps matches TRBD1 (6 bases). There are 14 residues in the CDR3. The V gene's germline CDR1 is MGHRA and CDR2 YSYEKL. Trimming shortened V by 4 bases and J by 2 bases, and 12 bases separated the two germline ends. CDR3 in amino acids: CASSPRDTTYEQYF. DNA for the CDR3: TGCGCCAGCAGCCCAAGGGACACTACCTACGAGCAGTACTTC.

The CDR3 DNA follows: TGTGCCAGCAGTTCCACAGGGGGCTTGTCCTACGAGCAGTACTTC. Translation gives CASSSTGGLSYEQYF. The J gene is TRBJ2-7, the V gene TRBV27; 9 bases are shared with TRBD1. V trimming: 4 bases; J trimming: 1 base; junction bases outside the gene matches: 5. Germline V lookup: CDR1 MNHEY, CDR2 SMNVEV (reference sequence). The CDR3 totals 15 residues.

This clone was observed many times. The chain has TRBV9 and TRBJ2-1, with D uncertain. Germline V gives CDR1 SGDLS, CDR2 YYNGEE. This CDR3 has 14 amino acids. The V and J ends lost 4 bases and 5 bases respectively, with 13 bases between them. CDR3 region: CASSPRFEHNEQFF. For the CDR3, the DNA is TGTGCCAGCAGCCCCCGTTTTGAGCACAATGAGCAGTTCTTC.

This clone was detected once. The rearrangement joins TRBV10-2 to TRBJ1-2, with D hard to call. The germline gives CDR1 WSHSY, CDR2 SAAADI. The CDR3 loop spans 10 amino acids. With 11 bases removed from V and 8 bases from J, the gap between germline ends came to 12 bases. The CDR3 nucleotides read TGCGCCCCCAATGAGGGAGGCTACACCTTC. Its translation is CAPNEGGYTF.

The J gene is TRBJ2-3, the V gene TRBV2; 9 bases fit TRBD1. This CDR3 has 15 amino acids. Losses at the gene ends were 5 bases for V and 2 bases for J; bases not matched to a gene: 5. Germline V gives CDR1 SNHLY, CDR2 FYNNEI. CDR3 in amino acids: CASSRDRGYTDTQYF. The CDR3 region has the DNA TGTGCCAGCAGTAGAGACAGGGGGTACACAGATACGCAGTATTTT.

The rearrangement uses TRBV2 and TRBJ2-3, with 9 bases matching TRBD2. The CDR3 extends over 15 amino acids. V lost 7 bases, J lost 3 bases, and 8 bases stayed unmatched. Germline V CDR1 and CDR2: SNHLY, FYNNEI. The CDR3 DNA is TGTGCCAGCAAAGTCGGCGGGGGGGCGACAGATACGCAGTATTTT. Its translation is CASKVGGGATDTQYF.

The chain carries TRBV19 and TRBJ1-3, with D uncertain. Germline-derived CDR1 and CDR2 are LNHDA and SQIVND (reference sequence). The CDR3 has 15 residues. Trimming shortened V by 10 bases and J by 0 bases, and 16 bases separated the two germline ends. CDR3 protein: CATEYGRDSGNTIYF. The CDR3 bases are TGTGCCACCGAGTATGGGCGGGACTCTGGAAACACCATATATTTT.

This clone was observed a single time. The chain combines TRBV3-1 (or the pseudogene TRBV3-2) with TRBJ1-1; 7 bases match TRBD1. The V gene end was trimmed by 5 bases and the J gene end by 0 bases; junction bases not matched to a gene: 15. CDR3 size: 18 residues. Per the germline V gene, CDR1 is LGHDT and CDR2 is YNNKEL (reference sequence). CDR3 loop: CASSSVRRDSLMNTEAFF. The CDR3 region has the DNA TGTGCCAGCAGCTCAGTCCGCCGGGACAGCCTCATGAACACTGAAGCTTTCTTT.

CDR3 nucleotides: TGTGCCAGCAGCCCCCGGGGGACAGGGGGCCGAAACACCGGGGAGCTGTTTTTT. As protein: CASSPRGTGGRNTGELFF. The rearrangement uses TRBV9 and TRBJ2-2; TRBD1 matches 12 bases. From germline, CDR1 is SGDLS and CDR2 YYNGEE. This CDR3 comprises 18 residues. Losses at the gene ends were 4 bases for V and 2 bases for J; bases not matched to a gene: 9.

V is TRBV27 and J is TRBJ1-2, with 10 bases matching TRBD1. Germline V gives CDR1 MNHEY, CDR2 SMNVEV (reference sequence). J gave up 6 bases and V 3 bases, and 4 bases lay outside the gene matches. The CDR3 sequence is 14 residues long. CDR3 in amino acids: CASSLRTGGHGYTF. The CDR3 coding sequence is TGTGCCAGCAGTTTGCGGACAGGGGGACATGGCTACACCTTC.

Here the CDR3 DNA reads TGTGCCAGCAGTCCTGCCGGGGGCGAGCAGTACTTC. Translation gives CASSPAGGEQYF. The J gene is TRBJ2-7, the V gene TRBV11-2; perhaps TRBD2 as D (6 bases). The V gene lost 6 bases and the J gene lost 6 bases, with 12 bases spanning the gap. The germline V gene encodes CDR1 SGHAT and CDR2 FQNNGV. This CDR3 has 12 amino acids.

Points on this clone: The sample carries other DNA sequences with the same CDR3. V usage is TRBV9 and J usage is TRBJ1-5, with D perhaps TRBD1 (5 bases). V was shortened by 0 bases and J by 6 bases, with 10 bases between the two germline ends. This CDR3 has 14 residues. CDR1 and CDR2 from the germline V gene are SGDLS and YYNGEE. As DNA, the CDR3 is TGTGCCAGCAGCGTAGGACAGACTGGTCAGCCCCAGCATTTT. Its protein product is CASSVGQTGQPQHF.

The chain employs TRBV5-5 and TRBJ1-2, with 7 bases lining up with TRBD1. Germline trimming cut 4 bases from V and 4 bases from J; bases unmatched to any gene: 7. There are 14 residues in the CDR3. In germline, CDR1 is SGHKS, CDR2 YYEKEE (reference sequence). In DNA form, the CDR3 reads TGTGCCAGCAGCCTTACAGGGGTTTCCTATGGCTACACCTTC. This codes for CASSLTGVSYGYTF.